A selection of T cell receptor beta chains follows, all from one sample in a study of T cell responses to AZD1222 COVID-19 vaccine. TCRdb's table, derived via immunoSEQ multiplex PCR, lists solely in-frame clones and lacks some. In the table there are 100,000 to 150,000 clones, 86% of which are singletons. This specimen consisted of peripheral blood, obtained on day 0 of AZD1222 vaccination. Every receptor here comes from an adult in good health. The CDR3 runs from the conserved cysteine through the conserved F or W. D genes are given only for firm matches. Expanded clones are given a class, and other clones once, few, many or no size at all.

clone size	J gene	D gene	V gene	CDR3 DNA	CDR3 protein
NA	TRBJ1-3	NA	TRBV4-1	TGCGCCAGCAGCGTCATGAGCTCTGGAAACACCATATATTTT	CASSVMSSGNTIYF
NA	TRBJ2-1	NA	TRBV24-1	TGTGCCACCAGTGATTCGTCTAGGGAGCAGTTCTTC	CATSDSSREQFF
NA	TRBJ1-6	NA	TRBV7-9	TGTGCCAGCAGCCAATCCGGCGGGGGGTGGGGTCGTTCACCCCTCCACTTT	CASSQSGGGWGRSPLHF
NA	TRBJ2-5	NA	TRBV2	TGTGCCAGCTTATCTTACTTGGGGACCCAGTACTTC	CASLSYLGTQYF
once	TRBJ1-1	NA	TRBV3-1/TRBV3-2	TGTGCCAGCAGCCCCCCGGTCATGAACACTGAAGCTTTCTTT	CASSPPVMNTEAFF
NA	TRBJ2-7	NA	TRBV18	TGTGCCAGCTCACCGGGACTTTTAACCTACGAGCAGTACTTC	CASSPGLLTYEQYF
NA	TRBJ2-7	TRBD2	TRBV18	TGTGCCAGCTCACCCGGACTAGCGGGGGGCTACGAGCAGTACTTC	CASSPGLAGGYEQYF
NA	TRBJ1-4	TRBD1	TRBV5-6	TGTGCCAGCAGCTTCGACAGGGGAAGAAGCGAAAAACTGTTTTTT	CASSFDRGRSEKLFF
NA	TRBJ1-2	TRBD1	TRBV11-2	TGTGCCAGCAGCCCAGACGACAGGGTGAACTATGGCTACACCTTC	CASSPDDRVNYGYTF
NA	TRBJ2-2	NA	TRBV6-5	TGTGCCAGCAGTTTCTGGGCCGGGGAGCTGTTTTTT	CASSFWAGELFF
NA	TRBJ1-1	NA	TRBV7-9	TGTGCCAGCAGCTTCCAGGGAGCATACACTGAAGCTTTCTTT	CASSFQGAYTEAFF
NA	TRBJ2-7	NA	TRBV28	TGTGCCAGCAGTTTATTGGGTTACGAGCAGTACTTC	CASSLLGYEQYF
NA	TRBJ1-4	TRBD1	TRBV25-1	TGTGCCAGCAGTGGGACAGGGGAAGGGGTTGGAAAACTGTTTTTT	CASSGTGEGVGKLFF
NA	TRBJ1-1	NA	TRBV10-3	TGTGCCATCAGTGATGGGGGCACTGAAGCTTTCTTT	CAISDGGTEAFF
NA	TRBJ1-2	TRBD1	TRBV5-1	TGCGCCAGCAGTTGGGACAGGGGGAATGGCTACACCTTC	CASSWDRGNGYTF
once	TRBJ2-7	NA	TRBV14	TGTGCCAGCAGCCCATCCTCCTACGAGCAGTACTTC	CASSPSSYEQYF
NA	TRBJ2-3	NA	TRBV28	TGTGCCAGCAGTTATAGGGGGGCCCCGGATACGCAGTATTTT	CASSYRGAPDTQYF
NA	TRBJ2-1	TRBD2	TRBV25-1	TGTGCCAGCAGTTCGTCCGGGGGAGGGTACAATGAGCAGTTCTTC	CASSSSGGGYNEQFF
NA	TRBJ1-2	NA	TRBV9	TGTGCCAGCAGCTCGGAGGGTATCTATGGCTACACCTTC	CASSSEGIYGYTF
NA	TRBJ2-7	NA	TRBV19	TGTGCCAGTAGCCACGGTATAGGGGGCTACGAGCAGTACTTC	CASSHGIGGYEQYF
NA	TRBJ2-5	TRBD2	TRBV5-1	TGCGCCAGCAGCAACGCGGGGGGGCAAGAGACCCAGTACTTC	CASSNAGGQETQYF
NA	TRBJ1-3	NA	TRBV5-4	TGTGCCAGCAGCAACGTTGGAAACACCATATATTTT	CASSNVGNTIYF
NA	TRBJ2-5	TRBD2	TRBV5-1	TGCGCCAGCAGCAGAGCGGGGGGTCCTGAAGAGACCCAGTACTTC	CASSRAGGPEETQYF
once	TRBJ2-7	TRBD1	TRBV2	TGTGCCAGCAGTGACCGGGACAGCTCCTACGAGCAGTACTTC	CASSDRDSSYEQYF
NA	TRBJ2-3	TRBD1	TRBV6-6	TGTGCCAGCAGTTACTCGGACAGGGTTGCGCAGTATTTT	CASSYSDRVAQYF
once	TRBJ1-3	NA	TRBV6-6	TGTGCCAGCAGTTACTCTGTGGGGCTCTCTGGAAACACCATATATTTT	CASSYSVGLSGNTIYF
NA	TRBJ1-5	TRBD1	TRBV6-2/TRBV6-3	TGTGCCAGCAGTTACGGGGACAGGCCCTATCAGCCCCAGCATTTT	CASSYGDRPYQPQHF
NA	TRBJ1-2	TRBD1	TRBV30	TGTGCCTGGAGTATACAGGGGGACTATGGCTACACCTTC	CAWSIQGDYGYTF
NA	TRBJ1-1	NA	TRBV19	TGTGCCAGTAGTTTCCGGACCGCGTTCGTTGCTGAAGCTTTCTTT	CASSFRTAFVAEAFF
once	TRBJ2-5	TRBD2	TRBV13	TGTGCCAGCAGCTTAAGTTTAGCGGGGGGGCGTATAGAGACCCAGTACTTC	CASSLSLAGGRIETQYF
NA	TRBJ2-3	TRBD2	TRBV5-1	TGCGCCAGCAGCCCCCATACGGGGGGTACAGATACGCAGTATTTT	CASSPHTGGTDTQYF
NA	TRBJ1-6	TRBD1	TRBV10-2	TGCGCCAGCAAAGGGTCGGACAGGGAGGTGTACTATAATTCACCCCTCCACTTT	CASKGSDREVYYNSPLHF
NA	TRBJ2-7	TRBD1	TRBV6-5	TGTGCCAGCAGTTTTAGACAGGGCCTCTACGAGCAGTACTTC	CASSFRQGLYEQYF
NA	TRBJ2-2	TRBD1	TRBV27	TGTGCCAGCAGTTTGAGGGGGCGCGAGCCCGGGGAGCTGTTTTTT	CASSLRGREPGELFF
NA	TRBJ1-1	NA	TRBV3-1/TRBV3-2	TGTGCCAGCAGCCTCCGTTCTGGGGAAGCTTTCTTT	CASSLRSGEAFF
NA	TRBJ2-7	TRBD1	TRBV7-2	TGTGCCAGCAGCCCCCGGACAGGCCAGACCTACGAGCAGTACTTC	CASSPRTGQTYEQYF
NA	TRBJ1-6	NA	TRBV7-9	TGTGCCAGCAGCTTAGCTTACTCACCCCTCCACTTT	CASSLAYSPLHF
once	TRBJ1-4	NA	TRBV12-3/TRBV12-4	TGTGCCAGCACCCCGTGGGCTAATGAAAAACTGTTTTTT	CASTPWANEKLFF
NA	TRBJ1-1	NA	TRBV5-1	TGCGCCAGCAGCTTAGGGGTAGGGTTGATGAACACTGAAGCTTTCTTT	CASSLGVGLMNTEAFF
NA	TRBJ1-2	TRBD1	TRBV4-1	TGCGCCAGCAGTGCCGGGACAGGGTATGGCTACACCTTC	CASSAGTGYGYTF
NA	TRBJ2-5	NA	TRBV5-6	TGTGCCAGCAGCTTACGACCAACAGGGTTTCAAGAGACCCAGTACTTC	CASSLRPTGFQETQYF
few	TRBJ2-7	NA	TRBV13	TGTGCCAGCAGCGGCAGGGAGTCACCCTACGAGCAGTACTTC	CASSGRESPYEQYF
few	TRBJ2-7	NA	TRBV23-1	TGCGCCAGCATGCTTGCAGGGGTTGTGTCCTACGAGCAGTACTTC	CASMLAGVVSYEQYF
NA	TRBJ2-1	NA	TRBV2	TGTGCCAGCAGCCGCCAGGGAGACAATGAGCAGTTCTTC	CASSRQGDNEQFF
NA	TRBJ2-3	TRBD1	TRBV7-9	TGTGCCAGCAGCTTGGACAGGGTTACAGATACGCAGTATTTT	CASSLDRVTDTQYF
few	TRBJ1-2	NA	TRBV9	TGTGCCAGCAGCACGTCCGGGACACCGACGGGTGGCTACACCTTC	CASSTSGTPTGGYTF
NA	TRBJ2-7	NA	TRBV6-5	TGTGCCAGCAGTTACTCGCCGCAGGTTTCCCACGAGCAGTACTTC	CASSYSPQVSHEQYF
NA	TRBJ1-2	NA	TRBV4-3	TGCGCCAGCAGCCAAGGAGGGATCGGTGGCTACACCTTC	CASSQGGIGGYTF
NA	TRBJ1-1	NA	TRBV5-4	TGTGCCAGCAGCTTGACCGGGGCCCATGAAGCTTTCTTT	CASSLTGAHEAFF
NA	TRBJ1-5	TRBD1	TRBV24-1	TGTGCCACCAGTGATGCCCGGACAGGCGATCAGCCCCAGCATTTT	CATSDARTGDQPQHF
NA	TRBJ2-1	TRBD2	TRBV7-3	TGTGCCAGCAGCACTAGCGGGGGGCACAATGAGCAGTTCTTC	CASSTSGGHNEQFF
NA	TRBJ1-4	NA	TRBV6-5	TGTGCCAGCAGCCTTTTATCCGATGAAAAACTGTTTTTT	CASSLLSDEKLFF